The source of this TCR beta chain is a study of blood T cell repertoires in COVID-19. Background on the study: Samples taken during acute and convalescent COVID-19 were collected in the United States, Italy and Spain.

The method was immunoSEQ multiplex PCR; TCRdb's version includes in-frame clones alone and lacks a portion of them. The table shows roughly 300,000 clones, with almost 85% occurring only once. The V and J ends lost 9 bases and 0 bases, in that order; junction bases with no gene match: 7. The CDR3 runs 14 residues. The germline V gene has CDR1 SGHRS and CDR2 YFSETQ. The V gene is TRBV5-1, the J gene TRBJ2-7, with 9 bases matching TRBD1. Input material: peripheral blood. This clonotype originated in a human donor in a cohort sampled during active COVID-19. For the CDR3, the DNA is TGCGCCACCGGGACAGGGCCCAGCTCCTACGAGCAGTACTTC. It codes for CATGTGPSSYEQYF.